This T cell receptor (beta chain) was sequenced during a study of blood T cells in healthy people across ages. V shed 7 bases and J shed 4 bases, with 15 bases lying between them. The CDR3 is 14 amino acids. CDR1 is MDHEN, CDR2 SYDVKM, per germline. A J-beta primer mix and a sample-barcoded 5' primer were used in a second PCR of about 7 to 11 cycles. TCRdb passed the 5' RACE reads through MiXCR, listing each CDR3 protein once. Of about 640,000 distinct CDR3 sequences detected, 45% to 65% appear once; the ten largest clones hold about two fifths. This sequence was found in a man in his sixties in good health. The V gene is TRBV28, the J gene TRBJ2-3; D unclear. Sequenced input: blood. CDR3: CASTETHNADTQYF. CDR3 bases: TGTGCCAGCACAGAAACCCACAACGCAGATACGCAGTATTTT.